This T cell receptor (beta chain) originates from a study of cytomegalovirus exposure and HLA in healthy donors. Between the trimmed V and J ends, which lost 4 bases and 3 bases, there was a span of 10 bases. The CDR3 is made up of 13 amino acids. Germline V gives CDR1 SGHRS, CDR2 YFSETQ. This PCR relied on a set of 60 Vbeta primers and 13 Jbeta primers. Generated by immunoSEQ multiplex PCR, the TCRdb table keeps only in-frame clones and is missing some. The profile shows 50,000 to 75,000 clones, 70% to 75% of them singletons. Healthy bone marrow donors made up the donor group. Sequenced: PBMCs. This TCR came from a man aged 30 to 45 in good health and CMV-seropositive. The V call is TRBV5-1, the J call TRBJ1-2; D might be TRBD1 (5 bases). As DNA, the CDR3 is TGCGCCAGCAGCCTAGACAGATACTATGGCTACACCTTC. Translating gives CASSLDRYYGYTF. Based on the CDR3 plus reference TRBV5-1 and TRBJ1-2, the full variable domain is KAGVTQTPRYLIKTRGQQVTLSCSPISGHRSVSWYQQTPGQGLQFLFEYFSETQRNKGNFPGRFSGRQFSNSRSEMNVSTLELGDSALYLCASSLDRYYGYTFGSGTRLTVV.